This T cell receptor (beta chain) was sequenced for a study of blood T cell repertoires in COVID-19. Background on the study: Acute and convalescent COVID-19 samples came from the United States, Italy and Spain. T cells, B-cell-depleted T cells, or PBMCs supplied cDNA or gDNA.

The CDR3 loop spans 17 amino acids. The germline CDR1 and CDR2 sequences are SGHRS and YFSETQ. Germline trimming cut 4 bases from V and 0 bases from J; bases unmatched to any gene: 12. Under the authors' procedure: Amplification with reference gene primers provided the estimates of nucleated cell counts. TCRdb's copy holds only in-frame clones and misses some; the assay was immunoSEQ multiplex PCR. D and trimming were read from the DNA, whereas the V and J calls and clone size are those reported in that table. The data hold 110,000 or so clones, with approximately 86% observed a single time. This receptor was obtained from a human donor in a cohort sampled during active COVID-19. The sample taken for sequencing was peripheral blood. V and J are TRBV5-1 and TRBJ1-2; TRBD1 agrees at 7 bases. The CDR3 spells CASSPFTGQKANYGYTF. The CDR3 DNA follows: TGCGCCAGCAGCCCCTTCACGGGACAGAAAGCTAACTATGGCTACACCTTC.